Here is one T cell receptor (beta chain) with its context. The data are from a study of blood T cell repertoires in COVID-19. Whole-study context: Samples of COVID-19 (acute and convalescent) were obtained from the United States, Italy and Spain.

Repertoires were generated with immunoSEQ multiplex PCR, while TCRdb's copy carries only in-frame clones and drops some. This table holds roughly 380,000 clones, around nine tenths found once. J was trimmed by 0 bases and V by 7 bases; bases with no gene match: 13. Germline V gene sequence: CDR1 SGHVS, CDR2 FQNEAQ. This CDR3 contains 18 residues. The sequenced material came from peripheral blood. The TCR was taken from a middle-aged woman with COVID-19, enrolled during active disease. The rearrangement uses TRBV7-8 and TRBJ1-4; 8 bases align to TRBD1. The CDR3 sequence is CASTRQGTHPPTNEKLFF. For the CDR3, the DNA is TGTGCCAGCACCCGACAGGGGACCCACCCTCCAACTAATGAAAAACTGTTTTTT. Looking up the rest from reference TRBV7-8 and TRBJ1-4 gives the full variable domain: GAGVSQSPRYKVAKRGQDVALRCDPISGHVSLFWYQQALGQGPEFLTYFQNEAQLDKSGLPSDRFFAERPEGSVSTLKIQRTQQEDSAVYLCASTRQGTHPPTNEKLFFGSGTQLSVL.